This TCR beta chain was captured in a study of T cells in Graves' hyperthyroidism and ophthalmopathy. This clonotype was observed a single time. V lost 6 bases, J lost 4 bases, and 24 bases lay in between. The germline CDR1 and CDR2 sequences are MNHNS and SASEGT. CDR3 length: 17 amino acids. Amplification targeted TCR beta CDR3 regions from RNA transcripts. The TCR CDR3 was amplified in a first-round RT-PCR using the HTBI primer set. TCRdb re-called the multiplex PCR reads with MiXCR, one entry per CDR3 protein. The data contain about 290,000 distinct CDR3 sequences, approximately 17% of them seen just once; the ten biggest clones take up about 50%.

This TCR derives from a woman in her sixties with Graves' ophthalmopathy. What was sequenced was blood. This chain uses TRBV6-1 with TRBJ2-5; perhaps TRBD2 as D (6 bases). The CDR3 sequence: CASSPGIGASELETQYF. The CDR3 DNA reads TGTGCCAGCAGCCCTGGGATCGGGGCTAGCGAGCTAGAGACCCAGTACTTC.